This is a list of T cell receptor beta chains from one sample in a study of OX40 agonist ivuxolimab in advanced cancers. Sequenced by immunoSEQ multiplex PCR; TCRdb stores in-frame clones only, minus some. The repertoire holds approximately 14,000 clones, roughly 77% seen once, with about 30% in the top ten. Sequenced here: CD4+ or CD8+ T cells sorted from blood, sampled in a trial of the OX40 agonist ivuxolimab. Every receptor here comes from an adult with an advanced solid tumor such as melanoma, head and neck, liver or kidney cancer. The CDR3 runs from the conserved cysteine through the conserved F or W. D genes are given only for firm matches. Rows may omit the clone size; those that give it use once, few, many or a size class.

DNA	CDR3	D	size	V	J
TGTGCCAGCAGTTACTTACAGCGGAACACTGAAGCTTTCTTT	CASSYLQRNTEAFF	-	-	TRBV6-6	TRBJ1-1
TGTGCCAGCAGCCCTAGCACCCGCTCCTACAATGAGCAGTTCTTC	CASSPSTRSYNEQFF	-	few	TRBV7-6	TRBJ2-1
TGCGCCAGCAACAGGGCCGGGGACACTGAAGCTTTCTTT	CASNRAGDTEAFF	-	-	TRBV5-1	TRBJ1-1
TGTGCCAGCAGTTCCTTGGGGCCAGATACGCAGTATTTT	CASSSLGPDTQYF	-	-	TRBV7-3	TRBJ2-3
TGTGCCAGCAGCTCCCGACTAGTAGGCACAGATACGCAGTATTTT	CASSSRLVGTDTQYF	-	-	TRBV7-8	TRBJ2-3
TGTGCCAGCAGCGAACAGGGTGCCGGGGAGCTGTTTTTT	CASSEQGAGELFF	-	-	TRBV5-6	TRBJ2-2
TGTGCCAGCAACCCCCTAGCGGGGGACGACTTCAATGAGCAGTTCTTC	CASNPLAGDDFNEQFF	TRBD2	-	TRBV6-6	TRBJ2-1
TGTGCCAGCAGCTTAGCGTTCACTGAAGCTTTCTTT	CASSLAFTEAFF	-	-	TRBV7-8	TRBJ1-1
TGTGCCAGCAGTGTCGGGGTGTCCTATGGCTACACCTTC	CASSVGVSYGYTF	-	few	TRBV2	TRBJ1-2
TGTGCCAGCAGCGCGCTGACCGGGGAGCTGTTTTTT	CASSALTGELFF	-	once	TRBV9	TRBJ2-2
TGTGCCAGCAGCTTGATATCCGGGACAGGGCACAATGAGCAGTTCTTC	CASSLISGTGHNEQFF	TRBD1	-	TRBV5-8	TRBJ2-1
TGTGCCAGTAGTATTTTCGGGAGGGCCGGGGAGACCCAGTACTTC	CASSIFGRAGETQYF	TRBD2	-	TRBV19	TRBJ2-5
TGTGCCAGTAGCCCAACGGGCGGGAGAATCGATACGCAGTATTTT	CASSPTGGRIDTQYF	TRBD2	-	TRBV19	TRBJ2-3
TGTGCCAGTAGGGCGGGAGAATCCATCAATGAGCAGTTCTTC	CASRAGESINEQFF	TRBD2	-	TRBV19	TRBJ2-1